This T cell receptor (beta chain) was obtained from a study of identifying expanded T cells in peripheral blood. V was shortened by 4 bases and J by 14 bases, with 20 bases between the two germline ends. CDR1 is MNHEY, CDR2 SVGAGI, per germline. The CDR3 is made up of 13 amino acids. Generated by immunoSEQ multiplex PCR, the TCRdb table keeps only in-frame clones and is missing some. Seen here are 120,000 or so clones, around 84% observed once, and the top ten hold approximately 3%. The gene calls are TRBV6-5 and TRBJ1-2; D is ambiguous. The origin of this receptor is a person aged 18 to 75 in good health. Source material: blood. The CDR3 nucleotides are TGTGCCAGCAGTTCGGGATTGTGGGTGGGAGTAACCTTC. It codes for CASSSGLWVGVTF.